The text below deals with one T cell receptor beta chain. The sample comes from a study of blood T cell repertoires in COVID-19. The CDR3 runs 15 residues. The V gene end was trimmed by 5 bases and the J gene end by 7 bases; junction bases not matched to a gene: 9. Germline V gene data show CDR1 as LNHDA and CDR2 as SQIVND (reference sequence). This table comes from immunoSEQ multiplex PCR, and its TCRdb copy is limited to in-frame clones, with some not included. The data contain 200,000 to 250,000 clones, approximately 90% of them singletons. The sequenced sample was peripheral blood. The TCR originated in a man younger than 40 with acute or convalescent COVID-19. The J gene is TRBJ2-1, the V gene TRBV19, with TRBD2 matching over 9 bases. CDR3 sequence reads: CASSPLAGSDNEQFF. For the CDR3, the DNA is TGTGCCAGTAGTCCTCTAGCGGGATCAGATAATGAGCAGTTCTTC.